The 25 T cell receptor beta chains given below trace back to one sample, sequenced in a study of cytomegalovirus exposure and HLA in healthy donors (dated by TCRdb to between 2016 and 2019). The library was generated by the immunoSEQ multiplex PCR assay. For the multiplex PCR, a mixture combining 60 forward primers for TCR Vbeta segments and 13 reverse primers for TCR Jbeta segments was used. What TCRdb holds here is the immuneACCESS table cut down to in-frame rearrangements. Part of the clones is not present; checked against another copy, under half of the missing clones reflect an unresolved V gene, and the others are unexplained. The sample's table covers over 60,000 clones. 6% to 8% of the sample is held by the ten biggest clonotypes. Sequences were obtained from PBMCs. The receptors here all came from a female donor in good health and CMV-seropositive.

The V call is TRBV10-3, the J call TRBJ2-3, with TRBD1 matching over 9 bases. This CDR3 comprises 13 residues. In germline, CDR1 is ENHRY, CDR2 SYGVKD. The CDR3 sequence: CAAKGQGLGTQYF. CDR3 DNA sequence: TGTGCTGCCAAGGGACAGGGATTAGGCACGCAGTATTTT.

The V and J genes are TRBV28 and TRBJ1-2, with D perhaps TRBD1 (5 bases). Germline CDR1 and CDR2: MDHEN and SYDVKM. The V end was cut by 7 bases, the J end by 8 bases, with 14 bases between. CDR3 length: 12 amino acids. The CDR3 sequence: CASNQGAGGYTF. The CDR3 DNA follows: TGTGCCAGCAATCAGGGCGCGGGGGGCTACACCTTC.

The chain joins TRBV30 to TRBJ2-7; tentatively, D is TRBD2 (7 bases). V lost 3 bases and J 3 bases, leaving 12 bases between the germline ends. CDR1 is GTSNPN and CDR2 is SVGIG in the germline V gene (reference sequence). The CDR3 spans 13 residues. CDR3 amino acids: CAWRSRGGYEQYF. The CDR3 bases are TGTGCCTGGAGATCAAGGGGGGGCTACGAGCAGTACTTC.

V is TRBV5-4 and J is TRBJ1-3; possible D gene TRBD1, 6 bases. The CDR3 contains 19 residues. The germline gives CDR1 SGHNT, CDR2 YYREEE (reference sequence). Trimming cost V 5 bases and J 0 bases, with 24 bases left between them. CDR3 in amino acids: CASSLTRGGRGYSGNTIYF. The CDR3 DNA reads TGTGCCAGCAGTCTTACGAGGGGGGGTCGGGGATACTCTGGAAACACCATATATTTT.

The chain recombines TRBV19 with TRBJ2-1; TRBD1 matches 9 bases. V was pared by 7 bases and J by 6 bases, with 4 bases of the junction left unmatched. Germline V gives CDR1 LNHDA, CDR2 SQIVND (reference sequence). CDR3 length: 13 residues. The CDR3 region is CASTGTGTNEQFF. CDR3 nucleotides: TGTGCCAGTACCGGGACAGGGACCAATGAGCAGTTCTTC.

V gene TRBV9 combines with J gene TRBJ2-1; TRBD2 aligns across 7 bases. V was pared by 0 bases and J by 5 bases, with 5 bases of the junction left unmatched. Germline V gives CDR1 SGDLS, CDR2 YYNGEE. There are 15 residues in the CDR3. The CDR3 protein is CASSVVASGNNEQFF. The CDR3 nucleotides are TGTGCCAGCAGCGTAGTGGCTAGCGGCAACAATGAGCAGTTCTTC.

The gene calls are TRBV6-5 and TRBJ2-4, with D perhaps TRBD2 (5 bases). The V and J ends lost 5 bases and 8 bases respectively, with 13 bases between them. This CDR3 has 13 amino acids. The germline V gene has CDR1 MNHEY and CDR2 SVGAGI. The CDR3 DNA sequence: TGTGCCAGCAGTAACCTCTTCGGGGACATTCAGTACTTC. As protein: CASSNLFGDIQYF.

The chain uses TRBV6-1 and TRBJ2-7; TRBD2 is a possible D gene (6 bases). CDR1 and CDR2 from the germline V gene are MNHNS and SASEGT. The CDR3 covers 19 residues. V lost 4 bases and J lost 0, with 25 bases in between. This CDR3 reads CASSAGRLLQSDSSYEQYF. CDR3 nucleotides: TGTGCCAGCAGTGCTGGGAGGCTTCTACAGTCCGATAGCTCCTACGAGCAGTACTTC.

The J gene is TRBJ1-2, the V gene TRBV7-2; D perhaps matches TRBD1 (6 bases). CDR3 length equals 15 residues. Germline loops: CDR1 SGHTA, CDR2 FQGNSA. Trimming removed 5 bases from V and 4 bases from J, with 17 bases in between. In DNA, the CDR3 is TGTGCCAGCAGCCCCCGGGACATCCTACTCTATGGCTACACCTTC. Its translation is CASSPRDILLYGYTF.

V gene TRBV19 combines with J gene TRBJ2-3; 15 bases agree with TRBD2. CDR3 size: 20 residues. The germline V gene encodes CDR1 LNHDA and CDR2 SQIVND (reference sequence). V was clipped by 3 bases and J by 5 bases; unmatched bases: 15. The CDR3 DNA follows: TGTGCCAGTAGTATTTGGACTAGCGGGAGGGCTCGAAGTCCTAAAGATACGCAGTATTTT. Protein: CASSIWTSGRARSPKDTQYF. The entire variable domain, with the rest obtained from reference TRBV19 and TRBJ2-3, is as follows: DGGITQSPKYLFRKEGQNVTLSCEQNLNHDAMYWYRQDPGQGLRLIYYSQIVNDFQKGDIAEGYSVSREKKESFPLTVTSAQKNPTAFYLCASSIWTSGRARSPKDTQYFGPGTRLTVL.

The V gene is TRBV7-2, the J gene TRBJ2-7; 7 nucleotides line up with TRBD1. Germline CDR1 reads SGHTA; CDR2 reads FQGNSA. The trim removed 3 bases at V and 3 bases at J, leaving 5 bases unmatched. The CDR3 runs 14 residues. The CDR3 nucleotides are TGTGCCAGCAGCTTTCCCGGGACAGTCTACGAGCAGTACTTC. Residues: CASSFPGTVYEQYF.

The genes are TRBV9 and TRBJ2-2; D perhaps matches TRBD1 (6 bases). This CDR3 has 16 residues. The germline V gene encodes CDR1 SGDLS and CDR2 YYNGEE. The V gene lost 0 bases and the J gene lost 5 bases, with 14 bases spanning the gap. CDR3: CASSVARTVSTGELFF. In nucleotides, the CDR3 is TGTGCCAGCAGCGTAGCAAGGACAGTGAGTACCGGGGAGCTGTTTTTT.

The chain couples TRBV20-1 to TRBJ1-2, with D perhaps matching TRBD1 (5 bases). Per germline, CDR1 DFQATT and CDR2 SNEGSKA (reference sequence). Deletions cut 5 bases from V and 8 bases from J, with 12 bases between. CDR3 length equals 11 residues. CDR3 sequence: CSAHSGPGYTF. CDR3 DNA: TGCAGTGCTCACTCAGGGCCGGGCTACACCTTC.

The V gene is TRBV5-1, the J gene TRBJ1-1; possible D gene TRBD1, 5 bases. The V end was cut by 0 bases, the J end by 1 base, with 10 bases between. From germline, CDR1 is SGHRS and CDR2 YFSETQ. The CDR3 is 15 amino acids. The CDR3 DNA reads as TGCGCCAGCAGCTTGGAAGGGGTCAAGAACACTGAAGCTTTCTTT. Translating it yields CASSLEGVKNTEAFF.

This rearrangement joins TRBV10-3 to TRBJ1-1; TRBD1 matches 8 bases. Germline values: CDR1 ENHRY, CDR2 SYGVKD. This CDR3 region has 15 residues. With 4 bases clipped from V and 0 bases from J, the junction kept 4 bases outside the gene matches. The DNA of the CDR3 is TGTGCCATCAGTGGGGGACAGGCCTTGAACACTGAAGCTTTCTTT. Translating gives CAISGGQALNTEAFF.

The V and J genes are TRBV27 and TRBJ2-7; TRBD2 matches at 10 bases. After removal of 5 bases from V and 6 bases from J, the junction contained 10 bases not matched to a gene. The CDR3 has 15 residues. Germline values: CDR1 MNHEY, CDR2 SMNVEV (reference sequence). The CDR3 reads CASSPLTSGDGEQYF. CDR3 nucleotides: TGTGCCAGCAGTCCTCTTACTAGCGGGGATGGCGAGCAGTACTTC.

This chain links TRBV28 with TRBJ2-7; D gene uncertain. CDR1 is MDHEN and CDR2 is SYDVKM in the germline V gene. CDR3 length: 12 residues. With 1 base removed from V and 3 bases from J, the gap between germline ends came to 4 bases. CDR3 bases: TGTGCCAGCAGTTTATACAGCTACGAGCAGTACTTC. Translating gives CASSLYSYEQYF.

As regards this clone: A read error may produce the germline difference seen at one junction end. The gene calls are TRBV7-8 and TRBJ2-3; possible D gene TRBD1, 5 bases. Germline-derived CDR1 and CDR2 are SGHVS and FQNEAQ. The CDR3 sequence is 18 residues long. CDR3 DNA: TGTGCCAGCAGCTTCAGCGAGACAGAGCCTGTTGACACAGATACGCATTATTTT. Its protein product is CASSFSETEPVDTDTHYF.

This sequence joins TRBV7-9 and TRBJ2-7; D perhaps matches TRBD1 (6 bases). CDR3 length: 15 residues. CDR1 SEHNR and CDR2 FQNEAQ come from the germline V gene (reference sequence). V lost 5 bases, J lost 1 base, and 15 bases lay in between. The CDR3 loop is CASSGGRGKSYEQYF. In DNA form, the CDR3 reads TGTGCCAGCAGCGGCGGTAGGGGGAAGTCCTACGAGCAGTACTTC.

The chain is built from TRBV6-1 and TRBJ1-2; 8 positions agree with TRBD1. The CDR3 runs 14 residues. The V gene's germline CDR1 is MNHNS and CDR2 SASEGT. The V segment lost 7 bases and the J segment 4 bases; nucleotides outside the gene matches: 8. CDR3 protein: CASMKDRASYGYTF. As DNA, the CDR3 is TGTGCCAGCATGAAGGACAGGGCCTCCTATGGCTACACCTTC.

The V call is TRBV5-4, the J call TRBJ2-1; 12 bases match TRBD1. The length of the CDR3 is 17 residues. The J segment lost 0 bases and the V segment lost 4 bases, leaving 5 bases of the junction unmatched. Germline V gene data show CDR1 as SGHNT and CDR2 as YYREEE (reference sequence). The chain's CDR3 is CASSRDRGLSSYNEQFF. As DNA, the CDR3 is TGTGCCAGCAGCAGGGACAGGGGGCTGAGCTCCTACAATGAGCAGTTCTTC.

V gene TRBV5-1 combines with J gene TRBJ2-7; D is unclear. The CDR3 spans 14 residues. CDR1 SGHRS and CDR2 YFSETQ come from the germline V gene. Deletions cut 0 bases from V and 2 bases from J, with 9 bases between. CDR3 DNA: TGCGCCAGCAGCTTGGTGGTAAGCCCCTACGAGCAGTACTTC. This codes for CASSLVVSPYEQYF.

The V gene is TRBV19, the J gene TRBJ1-2, with D perhaps matching TRBD1 (6 bases). CDR1 LNHDA and CDR2 SQIVND come from the germline V gene (reference sequence). V lost 3 bases, J lost 0 bases, and 11 bases lay in between. CDR3 size: 15 residues. The CDR3 DNA reads as TGTGCCAGTAGTATCCCAGGGGCTTCTAACTATGGCTACACCTTC. This codes for CASSIPGASNYGYTF.

J is TRBJ1-3 and V is TRBV2, with a possible D match to TRBD1 (5 bases). The CDR3 covers 14 residues. With 3 bases removed from V and 7 bases from J, the gap between germline ends came to 13 bases. From germline, CDR1 is SNHLY and CDR2 FYNNEI. The CDR3 spells CASSDRAARNTIYF. DNA for the CDR3: TGTGCCAGCAGTGACAGGGCGGCCCGGAACACCATATATTTT.

The rearrangement uses TRBV7-2 and TRBJ2-5; D is ambiguous. Looked up from germline, CDR1 is SGHTA and CDR2 is FQGNSA. Trimming stripped 3 bases from V and 4 bases from J, with 12 bases between. This CDR3 is 14 amino acids long. CDR3 loop: CASSLDRVGETQYF. CDR3 coding DNA: TGTGCCAGCAGCTTGGATCGGGTAGGAGAGACCCAGTACTTC.